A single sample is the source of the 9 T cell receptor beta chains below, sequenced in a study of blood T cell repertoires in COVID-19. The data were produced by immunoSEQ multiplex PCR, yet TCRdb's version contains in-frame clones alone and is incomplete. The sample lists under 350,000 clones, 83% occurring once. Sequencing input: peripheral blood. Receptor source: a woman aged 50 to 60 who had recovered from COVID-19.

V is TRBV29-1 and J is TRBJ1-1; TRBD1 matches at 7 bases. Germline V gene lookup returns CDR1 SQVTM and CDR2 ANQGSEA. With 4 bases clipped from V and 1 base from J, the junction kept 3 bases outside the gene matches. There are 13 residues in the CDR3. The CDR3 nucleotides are TGCAGCGTTGGACAGGGAAGGAACACTGAAGCTTTCTTT. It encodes CSVGQGRNTEAFF.

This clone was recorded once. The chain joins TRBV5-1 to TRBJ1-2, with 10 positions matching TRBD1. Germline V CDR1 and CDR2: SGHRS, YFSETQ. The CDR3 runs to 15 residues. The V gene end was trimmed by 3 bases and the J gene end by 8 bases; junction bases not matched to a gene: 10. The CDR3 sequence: CASSWGTGAQGGYTF. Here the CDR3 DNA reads TGCGCCAGCAGCTGGGGGACAGGGGCCCAAGGGGGCTACACCTTC.

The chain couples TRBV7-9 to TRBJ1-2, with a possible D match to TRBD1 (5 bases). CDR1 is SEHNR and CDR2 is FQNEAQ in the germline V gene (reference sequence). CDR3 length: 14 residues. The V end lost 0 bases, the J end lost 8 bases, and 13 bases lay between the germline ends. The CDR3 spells CASSLAQGNSGYTF. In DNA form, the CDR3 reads TGTGCCAGCAGCTTAGCGCAGGGTAATTCAGGCTACACCTTC.

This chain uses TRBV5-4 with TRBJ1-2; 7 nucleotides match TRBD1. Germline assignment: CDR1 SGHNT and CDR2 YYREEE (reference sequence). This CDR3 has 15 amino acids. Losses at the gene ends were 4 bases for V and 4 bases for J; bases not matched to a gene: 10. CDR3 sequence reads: CASSQGIDRVYGYTF. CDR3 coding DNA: TGTGCCAGCAGCCAAGGCATAGACAGGGTCTATGGCTACACCTTC. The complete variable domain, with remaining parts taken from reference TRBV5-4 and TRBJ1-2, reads ETGVTQSPTHLIKTRGQQVTLRCSSQSGHNTVSWYQQALGQGPQFIFQYYREEENGRGNFPPRFSGLQFPNYSSELNVNALELDDSALYLCASSQGIDRVYGYTFGSGTRLTVV.

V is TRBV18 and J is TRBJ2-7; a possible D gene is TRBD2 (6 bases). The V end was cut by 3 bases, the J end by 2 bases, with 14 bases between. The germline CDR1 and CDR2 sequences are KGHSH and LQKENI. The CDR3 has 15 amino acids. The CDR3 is CASSPAGGTAYEQYF. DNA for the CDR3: TGTGCCAGCTCACCGGCCGGCGGGACCGCCTACGAGCAGTACTTC.

CDR3 sequence reads: CASGDRPTYEQYF. For the CDR3, the DNA is TGTGCCAGCGGGGACAGGCCAACCTACGAGCAGTACTTC. The gene calls are TRBV7-8 and TRBJ2-7, with TRBD1 identical over 8 bases. After removal of 8 bases from V and 2 bases from J, the junction contained 5 bases not matched to a gene. The CDR3 consists of 13 residues. Germline V gene lookup returns CDR1 SGHVS and CDR2 FQNEAQ.

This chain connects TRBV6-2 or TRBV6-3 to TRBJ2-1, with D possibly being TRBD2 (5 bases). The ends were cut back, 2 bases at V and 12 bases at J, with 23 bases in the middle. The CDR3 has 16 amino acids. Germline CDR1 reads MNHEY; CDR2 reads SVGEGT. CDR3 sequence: CASSYPQSGGTLGQFF. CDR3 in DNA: TGTGCCAGCAGTTACCCTCAGAGCGGTGGAACCCTTGGGCAGTTCTTC.

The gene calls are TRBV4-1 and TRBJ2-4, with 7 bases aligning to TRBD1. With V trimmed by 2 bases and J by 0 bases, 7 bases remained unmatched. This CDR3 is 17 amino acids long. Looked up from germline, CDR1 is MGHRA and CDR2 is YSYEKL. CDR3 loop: CASSQLTGALAKNIQYF. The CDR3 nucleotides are TGCGCCAGCAGCCAATTAACAGGGGCCTTAGCCAAAAACATTCAGTACTTC.

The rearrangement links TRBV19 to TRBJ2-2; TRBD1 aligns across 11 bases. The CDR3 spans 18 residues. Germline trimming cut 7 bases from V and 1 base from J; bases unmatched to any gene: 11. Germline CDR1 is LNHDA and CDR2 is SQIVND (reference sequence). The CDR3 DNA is TGTGCCAGTAATCCGGGACAGGGGGTGTATCAGAACACCGGGGAGCTGTTTTTT. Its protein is CASNPGQGVYQNTGELFF.